This TCR beta chain was sequenced for a study of glioma-infiltrating T cells. This clonotype came up a few times. Its antigen is as yet unknown. Notes on the study in general: Tissue and blood shared very few CDR3 sequences. Above-expected tissue-blood divergence occurred in all gliomas, most in low-grade ones.

Amplification of TCR alpha and beta CDR3 regions from RNA used iRepertoire nested multiplex PCR. For one-step reverse transcription and amplification, about 90-400 ng of tissue mRNA or PBMC total RNA was used. TCRdb used MiXCR to reprocess the multiplex PCR reads, holding one entry per CDR3 protein. In the table there are around 97,000 distinct CDR3 sequences, about 30% of which are singletons. V gave up 3 bases and J gave up 6 bases, with 12 bases separating them. In germline, CDR1 is KGHSH, CDR2 LQKENI. This CDR3 is 14 amino acids long. The rearrangement links TRBV18 to TRBJ2-1; D ambiguous. This TCR derives from a human donor with low-grade glioma or glioblastoma, undergoing nonglioma brain surgery, or in good health (not recorded which). Sequencing input: glioma tissue, nonneoplastic brain tissue, or PBMCs (not recorded which). As DNA, the CDR3 is TGTGCCAGCTCACCTCGGGCAACGACCAATGAGCAGTTCTTC. It codes for CASSPRATTNEQFF.